The 10 T cell receptor beta chains given below trace back to one sample, sequenced in a study of read filtering for tumor transcriptome and immune sequencing. This library used 300 to 500 ng RNA and molecular barcoded adaptors spanning alpha/delta and beta/gamma chains. TCRdb independently ran MiXCR on the reads; one entry per CDR3 protein. In the table there are more than 45,000 distinct CDR3 sequences, about 19% of which are singletons. Sequencing input: a population of CD138-negative cells sorted from bone marrow. These receptor sequences come from a donor aged 40 or over with multiple myeloma.

This clonotype was detected many times. The chain uses TRBV7-9 and TRBJ2-3; D ambiguous. There are 15 residues in the CDR3. V was shortened by 4 bases and J by 1 base, with 12 bases between the two germline ends. Per germline, CDR1 SEHNR and CDR2 FQNEAQ (reference sequence). CDR3 coding DNA: TGTGCCAGCAGCTCGGCCCTTTTCGGCACAGATACGCAGTATTTT. Protein product: CASSSALFGTDTQYF.

This clonotype was observed a handful of times. V and J are TRBV30 and TRBJ1-1, with D possibly being TRBD1 (5 bases). CDR1 is GTSNPN and CDR2 is SVGIG in the germline V gene (reference sequence). Trimming took 4 bases from V and 10 from J, leaving 19 bases between them. There are 13 residues in the CDR3. The DNA for the CDR3 is TGTGCCTGGACTACCGGGACCCCATTGGGAGCTTTCTTT. The encoded protein is CAWTTGTPLGAFF.

This clonotype was detected many times. The rearrangement links TRBV19 to TRBJ2-2; D remains unclear. V dropped 11 bases and J dropped 0 bases, with 13 bases sitting between them. The length of the CDR3 is 14 residues. From germline, CDR1 is LNHDA and CDR2 SQIVND (reference sequence). The chain's CDR3 is CACCKLANTGELFF. The CDR3 DNA reads TGTGCCTGCTGTAAACTCGCGAACACCGGGGAGCTGTTTTTT.

This clonotype has at least ten counts. The V and J genes are TRBV20-1 and TRBJ2-1; D is ambiguous. This CDR3 region has 14 residues. Trimming removed 7 bases from V and 0 bases from J, with 13 bases in between. The V gene's germline CDR1 is DFQATT and CDR2 SNEGSKA (reference sequence). Written as DNA, the CDR3 is TGCAGTGAGGCTAGGGCGAGCTCCTACAATGAGCAGTTCTTC. Its protein is CSEARASSYNEQFF.

This clonotype was seen ten or more times. The rearrangement uses TRBV7-2 and TRBJ2-7; D unresolved. Looked up from germline, CDR1 is SGHTA and CDR2 is FQGNSA. CDR3 length: 14 amino acids. V was cut by 0 bases and J by 1 base, with 7 bases left in between. The CDR3 sequence: CASSLARLSYEQYF. The CDR3 DNA sequence: TGTGCCAGCAGCTTAGCCAGACTTTCCTACGAGCAGTACTTC.

This clonotype appeared many times. The rearrangement links TRBV7-8 to TRBJ2-1, with 7 nucleotides matching TRBD1. After removal of 5 bases from V and 5 bases from J, the junction contained 9 bases not matched to a gene. This CDR3 has 15 amino acids. CDR1 is SGHVS, CDR2 FQNEAQ, per germline. The CDR3 here is CASSRGGIRNNEQFF. In DNA, the CDR3 is TGTGCCAGCAGCCGAGGGGGCATTCGGAACAATGAGCAGTTCTTC.

In its sample, this clonotype was seen many times. V and J are TRBV11-2 and TRBJ2-3, with D possibly being TRBD2 (5 bases). The V and J ends lost 4 bases and 2 bases respectively, with 13 bases between them. Germline CDR1 and CDR2: SGHAT and FQNNGV. The CDR3 loop spans 15 amino acids. The CDR3 DNA reads as TGTGCCAGCAGCTCCCCGCGGGTCCCCACAGATACGCAGTATTTT. This encodes CASSSPRVPTDTQYF.

This clonotype was seen repeatedly, ten times or more. The chain carries TRBV24-1 and TRBJ2-1; 11 nucleotides agree with TRBD2. The CDR3 spans 16 residues. V shed 2 bases and J 9 bases; nucleotides not matched to a gene: 8. CDR1 is KGHDR, CDR2 SFDVKD, per germline. CDR3 coding DNA: TGTGCCACCAGTGATTCCCGGACTAGCGGGCGGGGTGAGCAGTTCTTC. This translates into CATSDSRTSGRGEQFF.

The chain joins TRBV29-1 to TRBJ2-1; 8 bases agree with TRBD1. This CDR3 has 13 amino acids. The germline V gene encodes CDR1 SQVTM and CDR2 ANQGSEA. V was pared by 2 bases and J by 8 bases, with 5 bases of the junction left unmatched. The CDR3 here is CSVEQGALDEQFF. For the CDR3, the DNA is TGCAGCGTTGAACAGGGGGCTTTGGATGAGCAGTTCTTC.

The rearrangement uses TRBV3-1 and TRBJ2-1; 8 bases are a match to TRBD2. Germline CDR1 LGHDT, CDR2 YNNKEL (reference sequence). The CDR3 loop spans 15 amino acids. Trimming cost V 0 bases and J 6 bases; bases outside gene matches: 4. CDR3 in amino acids: CASSQETSGPNEQFF. The CDR3 bases are TGTGCCAGCAGCCAAGAAACTAGCGGCCCCAATGAGCAGTTCTTC.